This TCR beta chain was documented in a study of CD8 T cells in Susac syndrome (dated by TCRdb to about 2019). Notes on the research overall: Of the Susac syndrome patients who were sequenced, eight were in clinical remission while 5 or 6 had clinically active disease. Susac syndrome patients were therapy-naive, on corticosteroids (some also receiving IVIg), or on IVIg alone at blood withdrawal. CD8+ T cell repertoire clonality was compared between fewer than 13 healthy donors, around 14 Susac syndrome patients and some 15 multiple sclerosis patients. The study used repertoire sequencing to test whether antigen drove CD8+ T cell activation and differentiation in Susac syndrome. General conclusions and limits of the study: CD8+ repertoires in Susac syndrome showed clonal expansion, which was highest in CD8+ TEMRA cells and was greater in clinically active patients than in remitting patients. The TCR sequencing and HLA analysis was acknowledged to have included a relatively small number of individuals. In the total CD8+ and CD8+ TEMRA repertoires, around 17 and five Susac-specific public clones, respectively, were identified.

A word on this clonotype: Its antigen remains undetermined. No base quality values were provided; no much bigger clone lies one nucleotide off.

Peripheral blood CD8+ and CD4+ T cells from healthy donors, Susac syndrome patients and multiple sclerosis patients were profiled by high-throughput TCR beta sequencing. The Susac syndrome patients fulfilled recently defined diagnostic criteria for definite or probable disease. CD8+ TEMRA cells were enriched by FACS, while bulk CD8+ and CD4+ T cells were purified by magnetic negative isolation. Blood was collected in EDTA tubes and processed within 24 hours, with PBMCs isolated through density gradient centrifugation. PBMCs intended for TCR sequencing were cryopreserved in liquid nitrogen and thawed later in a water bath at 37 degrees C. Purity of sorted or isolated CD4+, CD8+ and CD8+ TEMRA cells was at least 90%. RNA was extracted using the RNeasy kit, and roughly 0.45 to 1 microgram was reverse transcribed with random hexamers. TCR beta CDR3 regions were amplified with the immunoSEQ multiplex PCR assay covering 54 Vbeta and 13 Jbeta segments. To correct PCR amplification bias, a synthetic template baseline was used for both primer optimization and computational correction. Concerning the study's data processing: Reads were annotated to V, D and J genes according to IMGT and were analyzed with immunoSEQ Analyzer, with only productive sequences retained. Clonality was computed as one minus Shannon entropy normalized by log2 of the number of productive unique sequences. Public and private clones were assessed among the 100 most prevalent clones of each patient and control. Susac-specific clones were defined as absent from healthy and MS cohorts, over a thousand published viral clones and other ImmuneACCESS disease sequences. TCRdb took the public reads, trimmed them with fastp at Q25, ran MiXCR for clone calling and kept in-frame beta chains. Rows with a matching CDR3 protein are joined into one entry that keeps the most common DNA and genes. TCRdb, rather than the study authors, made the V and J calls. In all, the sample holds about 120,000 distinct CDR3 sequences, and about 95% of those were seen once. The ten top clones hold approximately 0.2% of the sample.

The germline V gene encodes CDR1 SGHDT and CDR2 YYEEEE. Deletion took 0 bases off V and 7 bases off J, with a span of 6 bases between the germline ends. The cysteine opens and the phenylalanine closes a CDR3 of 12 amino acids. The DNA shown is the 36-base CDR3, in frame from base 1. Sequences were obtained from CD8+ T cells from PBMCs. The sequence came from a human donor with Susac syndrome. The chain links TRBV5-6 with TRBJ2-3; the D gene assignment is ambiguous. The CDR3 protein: CASSLALYTQYF. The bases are TGTGCCAGCAGCTTGGCCCTATATACGCAGTATTTT.